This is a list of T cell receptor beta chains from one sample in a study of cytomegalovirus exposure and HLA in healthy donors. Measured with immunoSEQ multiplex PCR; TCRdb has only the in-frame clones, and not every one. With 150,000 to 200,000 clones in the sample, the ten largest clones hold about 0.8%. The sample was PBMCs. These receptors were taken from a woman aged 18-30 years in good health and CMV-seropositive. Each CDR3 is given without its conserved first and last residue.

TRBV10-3	AISPASSGAETQY
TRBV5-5	ASSFLLGPSNYGYT
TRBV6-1	ASSEGQTGRGFQDTQY
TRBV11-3	ASSLDDQGANYGYT
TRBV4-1	ASSQGTRLPSHEQY
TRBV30	AWTPIQGGYGYT
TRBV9	ASSGASGYNEQF
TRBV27	ASSPLPSYYGYT
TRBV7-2	ASSLPGGQGISQPQH
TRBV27	ASSFRQGGSPLH
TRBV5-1	ASSLDRTEY
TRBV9	ASSVGRASSGNTIY
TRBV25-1	ASSRPGTGYNEQF
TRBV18	ASSPSGQGRKNDYGYT
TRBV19	ASSAGKEANYGYT
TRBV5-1	ASSLGQTNQETQY
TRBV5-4	ASSVRGFSDTQY
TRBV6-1	ASSRDRPPETQY
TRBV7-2	ASSLASSGTFNEQF
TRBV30	AWSPGGPGETQY
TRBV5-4	ASSLTGARNTEAF
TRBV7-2	ASSLARDPEAF
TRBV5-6	ASSLVSGGAYEQY
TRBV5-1	ASSPRGSSYNSPLH
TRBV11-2	ASSLGGGSSYEQY
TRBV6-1	ASSEVGPGQPQH